This TCR beta chain came from a study of blood T cell repertoires in COVID-19. Study-level information: PBMCs, B-cell-depleted T cells, or T cells provided the cDNA or gDNA that made up the material.

V gave up 5 bases and J gave up 6 bases; unmatched junction bases: 5. The CDR3 is made up of 12 amino acids. Germline V CDR1 and CDR2: SGHDT, YYEEEE. Original methodology: Reference gene primer amplification gave estimated nucleated cell counts. The protocol was immunoSEQ multiplex PCR, while the TCRdb copy is restricted to in-frame clones and leaves out a portion. The DNA was the basis for D and trimming; V, J and clone size are from that table. Of about 230,000 clones listed, 70% to 90% are singletons. Seattle enrolled patients during active infection and tracked them longitudinally. This receptor was obtained from a man over 45 with COVID-19, enrolled during active disease. The sequencing sample was made of peripheral blood. The rearrangement links TRBV5-6 to TRBJ2-7; 7 bases fit TRBD2. The CDR3 DNA reads TGTGCCAGCAGTCTGGGAGGGGTCGAGCAGTACTTC. As protein: CASSLGGVEQYF.